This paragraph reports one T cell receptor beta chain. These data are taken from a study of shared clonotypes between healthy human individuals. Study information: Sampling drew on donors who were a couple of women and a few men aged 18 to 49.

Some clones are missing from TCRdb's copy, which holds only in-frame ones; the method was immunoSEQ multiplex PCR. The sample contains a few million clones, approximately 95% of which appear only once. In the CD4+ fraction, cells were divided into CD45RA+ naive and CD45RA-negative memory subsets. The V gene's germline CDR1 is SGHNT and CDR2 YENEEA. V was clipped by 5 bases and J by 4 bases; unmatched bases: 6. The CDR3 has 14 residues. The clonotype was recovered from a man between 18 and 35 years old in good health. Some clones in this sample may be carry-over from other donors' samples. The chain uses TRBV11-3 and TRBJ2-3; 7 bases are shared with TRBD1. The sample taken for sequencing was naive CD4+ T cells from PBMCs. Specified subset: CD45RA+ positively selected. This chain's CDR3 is CASSTRQGSDTQYF. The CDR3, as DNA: TGTGCCAGCAGCACGAGACAGGGATCAGATACGCAGTATTTT.